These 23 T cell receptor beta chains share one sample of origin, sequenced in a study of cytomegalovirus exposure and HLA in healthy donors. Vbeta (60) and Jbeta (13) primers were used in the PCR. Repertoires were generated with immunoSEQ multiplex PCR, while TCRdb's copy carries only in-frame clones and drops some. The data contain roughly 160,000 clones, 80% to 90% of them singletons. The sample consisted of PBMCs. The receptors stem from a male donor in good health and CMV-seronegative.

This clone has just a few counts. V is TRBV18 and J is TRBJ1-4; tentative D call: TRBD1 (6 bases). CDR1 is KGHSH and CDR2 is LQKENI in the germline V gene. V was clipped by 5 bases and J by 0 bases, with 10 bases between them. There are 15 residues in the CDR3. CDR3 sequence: CASSGQTATNEKLFF. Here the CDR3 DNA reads TGTGCCAGCTCAGGACAGACTGCAACTAATGAAAAACTGTTTTTT.

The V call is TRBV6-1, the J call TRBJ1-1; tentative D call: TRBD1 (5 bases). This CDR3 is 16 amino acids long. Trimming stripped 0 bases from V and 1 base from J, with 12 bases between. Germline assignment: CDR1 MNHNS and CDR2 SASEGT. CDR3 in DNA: TGTGCCAGCAGTGAAGCGTTACGAACAGGGAACACTGAAGCTTTCTTT. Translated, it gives CASSEALRTGNTEAFF.

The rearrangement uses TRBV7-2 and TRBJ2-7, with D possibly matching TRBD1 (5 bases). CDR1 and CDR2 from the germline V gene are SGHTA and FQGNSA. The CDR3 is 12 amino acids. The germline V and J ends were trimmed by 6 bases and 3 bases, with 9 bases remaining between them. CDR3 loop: CASRDTGYEQYF. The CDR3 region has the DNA TGTGCCAGCAGAGATACAGGCTACGAGCAGTACTTC.

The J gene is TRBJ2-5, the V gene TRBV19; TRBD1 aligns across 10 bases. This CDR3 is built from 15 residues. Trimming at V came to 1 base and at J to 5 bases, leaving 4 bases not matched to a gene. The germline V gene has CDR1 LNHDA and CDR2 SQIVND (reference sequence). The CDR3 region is CASSIGQGAGETQYF. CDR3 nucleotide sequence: TGTGCCAGTAGTATAGGACAGGGGGCTGGGGAGACCCAGTACTTC.

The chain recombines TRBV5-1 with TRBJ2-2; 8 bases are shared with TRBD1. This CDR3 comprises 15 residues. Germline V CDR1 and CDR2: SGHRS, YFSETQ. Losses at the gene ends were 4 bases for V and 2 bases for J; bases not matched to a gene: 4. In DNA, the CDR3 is TGCGCCAGCAGCCCAGGGGGCGAAAACACCGGGGAGCTGTTTTTT. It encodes CASSPGGENTGELFF.

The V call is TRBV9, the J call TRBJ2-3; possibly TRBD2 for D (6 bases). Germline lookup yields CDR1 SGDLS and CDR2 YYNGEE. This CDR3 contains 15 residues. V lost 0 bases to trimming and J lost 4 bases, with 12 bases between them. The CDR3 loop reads CASSVGASVPDTQYF. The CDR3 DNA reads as TGTGCCAGCAGCGTAGGAGCTAGCGTTCCAGATACGCAGTATTTT. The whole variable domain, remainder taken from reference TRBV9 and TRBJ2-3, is DSGVTQTPKHLITATGQRVTLRCSPRSGDLSVYWYQQSLDQGLQFLIQYYNGEERAKGNILERFSAQQFPDLHSELNLSSLELGDSALYFCASSVGASVPDTQYFGPGTRLTVL.

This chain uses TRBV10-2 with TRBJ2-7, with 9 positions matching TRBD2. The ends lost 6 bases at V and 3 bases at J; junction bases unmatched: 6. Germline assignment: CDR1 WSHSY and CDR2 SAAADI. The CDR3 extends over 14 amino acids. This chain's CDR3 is CASRASGEYYEQYF. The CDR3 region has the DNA TGCGCCAGCAGGGCTAGCGGGGAGTACTACGAGCAGTACTTC.

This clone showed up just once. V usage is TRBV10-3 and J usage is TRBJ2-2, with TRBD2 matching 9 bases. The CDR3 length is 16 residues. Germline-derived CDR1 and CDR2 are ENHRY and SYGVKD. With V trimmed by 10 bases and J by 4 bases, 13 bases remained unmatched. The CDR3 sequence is CASAVGLAGVTGELFF. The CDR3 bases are TGTGCCAGTGCCGTGGGGTTAGCGGGAGTCACCGGGGAGCTGTTTTTT.

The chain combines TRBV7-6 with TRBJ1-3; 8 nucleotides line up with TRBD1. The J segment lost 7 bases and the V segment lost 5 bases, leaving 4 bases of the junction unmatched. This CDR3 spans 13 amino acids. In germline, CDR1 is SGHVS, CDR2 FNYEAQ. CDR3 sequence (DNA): TGTGCCAGCAGCACGAGACAGGGGAACACCATATATTTT. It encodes CASSTRQGNTIYF.

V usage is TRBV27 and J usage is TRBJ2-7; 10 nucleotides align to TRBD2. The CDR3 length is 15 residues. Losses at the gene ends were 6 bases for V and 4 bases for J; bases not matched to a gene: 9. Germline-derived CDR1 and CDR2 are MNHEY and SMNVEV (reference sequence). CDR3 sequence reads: CASRHRAGGGYEQYF. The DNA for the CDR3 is TGTGCCAGCAGACACCGAGCGGGAGGGGGTTACGAGCAGTACTTC.

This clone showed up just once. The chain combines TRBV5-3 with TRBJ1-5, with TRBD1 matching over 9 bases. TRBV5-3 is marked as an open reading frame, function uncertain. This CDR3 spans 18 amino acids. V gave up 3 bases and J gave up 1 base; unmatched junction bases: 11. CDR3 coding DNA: TGTGCCAGAAGCTGGACCGGGACAGGGATTGTAAGCAATCAGCCCCAGCATTTT. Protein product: CARSWTGTGIVSNQPQHF.

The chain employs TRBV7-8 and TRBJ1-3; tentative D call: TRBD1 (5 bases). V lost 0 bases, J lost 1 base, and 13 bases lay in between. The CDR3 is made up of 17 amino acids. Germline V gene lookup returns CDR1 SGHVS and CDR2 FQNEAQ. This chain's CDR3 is CASSLALGLGSGNTIYF. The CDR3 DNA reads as TGTGCCAGCAGCTTAGCGCTGGGGCTGGGATCTGGAAACACCATATATTTT.

The CDR3 is CASGRGTSYEQYF. The CDR3 region has the DNA TGTGCCAGCGGCAGGGGCACCTCCTACGAGCAGTACTTC. The V gene is TRBV27, the J gene TRBJ2-7, with D possibly TRBD1 on 6 matching bases. Trimming took 8 bases from V and 0 from J, leaving 11 bases between them. The CDR3 is 13 residues long. CDR1 and CDR2 from the germline V gene are MNHEY and SMNVEV (reference sequence).

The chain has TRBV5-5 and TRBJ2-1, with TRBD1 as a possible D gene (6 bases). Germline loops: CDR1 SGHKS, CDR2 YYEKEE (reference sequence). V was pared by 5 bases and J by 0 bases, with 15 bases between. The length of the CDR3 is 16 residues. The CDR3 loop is CASSSDRQGSYNEQFF. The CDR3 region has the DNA TGTGCCAGCAGTTCAGACAGGCAGGGCTCCTACAATGAGCAGTTCTTC.

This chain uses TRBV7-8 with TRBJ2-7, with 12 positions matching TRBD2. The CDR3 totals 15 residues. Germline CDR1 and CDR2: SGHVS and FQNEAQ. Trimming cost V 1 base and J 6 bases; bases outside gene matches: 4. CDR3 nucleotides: TGTGCCAGCAGCTTAGGACTAGCGGGGGATGGCGAGCAGTACTTC. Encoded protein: CASSLGLAGDGEQYF.

The DNA for the CDR3 is TGTGCCTGGAGTGTATGGGGGGGGGAGCCCCAGCATTTT. Protein product: CAWSVWGGEPQHF. This rearrangement joins TRBV30 to TRBJ1-5; D is perhaps TRBD1 (5 bases). V was trimmed by 0 bases and J by 8 bases, leaving 11 bases between them. CDR3 length: 13 residues. Germline V lookup: CDR1 GTSNPN, CDR2 SVGIG (reference sequence). Looking up the rest from reference TRBV30 and TRBJ1-5 gives the full variable domain: SQTIHQWPATLVQPVGSPLSLECTVEGTSNPNLYWYRQAAGRGLQLLFYSVGIGQISSEVPQNLSASRPQDRQFILSSKKLLLSDSGFYLCAWSVWGGEPQHFGDGTRLSIL.

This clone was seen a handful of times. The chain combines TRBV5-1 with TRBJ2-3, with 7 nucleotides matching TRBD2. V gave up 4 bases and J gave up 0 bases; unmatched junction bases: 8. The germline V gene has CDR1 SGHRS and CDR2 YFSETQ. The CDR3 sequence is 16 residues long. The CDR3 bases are TGCGCCAGCAGCCCCCGTCAGGGAGGGAGCACAGATACGCAGTATTTT. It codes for CASSPRQGGSTDTQYF.

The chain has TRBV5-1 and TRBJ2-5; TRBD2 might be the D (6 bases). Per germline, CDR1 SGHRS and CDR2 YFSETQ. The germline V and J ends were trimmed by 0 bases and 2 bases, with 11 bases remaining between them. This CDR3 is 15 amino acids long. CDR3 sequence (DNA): TGCGCCAGCAGCTTGGGAGCGGGCATACAAGAGACCCAGTACTTC. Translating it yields CASSLGAGIQETQYF.

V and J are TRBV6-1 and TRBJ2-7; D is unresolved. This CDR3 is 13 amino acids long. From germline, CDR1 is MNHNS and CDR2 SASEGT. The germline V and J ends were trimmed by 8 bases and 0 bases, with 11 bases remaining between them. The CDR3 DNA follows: TGTGCCAGCCTCTCGGTGGTCTCCTACGAGCAGTACTTC. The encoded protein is CASLSVVSYEQYF.

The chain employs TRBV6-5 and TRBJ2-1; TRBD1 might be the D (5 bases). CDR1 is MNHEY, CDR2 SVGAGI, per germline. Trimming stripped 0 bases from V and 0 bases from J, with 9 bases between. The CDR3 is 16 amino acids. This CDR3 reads CASSYSDTSSYNEQFF. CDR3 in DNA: TGTGCCAGCAGTTACTCGGACACAAGCTCCTACAATGAGCAGTTCTTC.

CDR3 DNA sequence: TGTGCCAGCAGCCTAGACAGGGGAGACGAGCAGTACTTC. Its translation: CASSLDRGDEQYF. This chain joins TRBV5-6 and TRBJ2-7; 8 nucleotides agree with TRBD1. In germline, CDR1 is SGHDT, CDR2 YYEEEE. The CDR3 spans 13 residues. J lost 5 bases, V lost 4 bases, and 5 bases had no gene match.

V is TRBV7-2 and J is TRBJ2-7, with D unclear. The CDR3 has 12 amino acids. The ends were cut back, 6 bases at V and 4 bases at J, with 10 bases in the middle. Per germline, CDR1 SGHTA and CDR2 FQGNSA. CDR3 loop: CASSMAAYEQYF. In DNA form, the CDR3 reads TGTGCCAGCAGTATGGCGGCGTACGAGCAGTACTTC.

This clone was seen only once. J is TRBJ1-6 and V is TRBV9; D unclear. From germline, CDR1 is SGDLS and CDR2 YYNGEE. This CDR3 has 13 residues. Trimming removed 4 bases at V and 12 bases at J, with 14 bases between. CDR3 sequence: CASSNGGVLPLHF. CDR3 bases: TGTGCCAGCAGCAACGGCGGGGTTCTACCCCTCCACTTT.